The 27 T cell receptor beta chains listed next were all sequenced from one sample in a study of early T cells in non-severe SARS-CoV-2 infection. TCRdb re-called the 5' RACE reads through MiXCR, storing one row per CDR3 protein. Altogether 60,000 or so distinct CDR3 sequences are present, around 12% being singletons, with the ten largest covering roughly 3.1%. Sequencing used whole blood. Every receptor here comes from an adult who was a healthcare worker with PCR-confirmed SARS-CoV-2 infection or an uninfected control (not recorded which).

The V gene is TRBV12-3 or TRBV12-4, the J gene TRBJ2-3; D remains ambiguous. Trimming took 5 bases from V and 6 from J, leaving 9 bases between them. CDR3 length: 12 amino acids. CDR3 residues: CASSPLGDTQYF. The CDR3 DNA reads TGTGCCAGCAGTCCTCTAGGGGATACGCAGTATTTT.

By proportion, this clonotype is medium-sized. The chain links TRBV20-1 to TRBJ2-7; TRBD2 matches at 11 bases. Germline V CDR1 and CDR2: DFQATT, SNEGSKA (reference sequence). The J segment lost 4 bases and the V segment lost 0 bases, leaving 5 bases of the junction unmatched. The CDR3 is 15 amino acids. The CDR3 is CSARDPTSGRYEQYF. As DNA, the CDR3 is TGCAGTGCTAGAGATCCAACTAGCGGGAGATACGAGCAGTACTTC.

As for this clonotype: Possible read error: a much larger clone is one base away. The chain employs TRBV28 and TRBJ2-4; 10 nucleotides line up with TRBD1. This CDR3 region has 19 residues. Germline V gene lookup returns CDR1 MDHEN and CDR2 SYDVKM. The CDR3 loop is CASSFPGQGMVPAKNILYF. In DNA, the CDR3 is TGTGCCAGCAGCTTTCCGGGACAGGGGATGGTTCCGGCCAAAAACATTCTGTACTTC.

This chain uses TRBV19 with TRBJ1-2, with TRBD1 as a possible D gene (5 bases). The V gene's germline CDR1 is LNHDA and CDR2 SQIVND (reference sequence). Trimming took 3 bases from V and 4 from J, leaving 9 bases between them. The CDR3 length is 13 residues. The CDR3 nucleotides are TGTGCCAGTAGTATGCTGGGGGGCTATGGCTACACCTTC. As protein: CASSMLGGYGYTF.

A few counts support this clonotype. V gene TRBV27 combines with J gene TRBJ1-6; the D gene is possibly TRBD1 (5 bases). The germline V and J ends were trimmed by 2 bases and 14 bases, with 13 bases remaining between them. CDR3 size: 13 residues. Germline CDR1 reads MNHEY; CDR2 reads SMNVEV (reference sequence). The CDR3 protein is CASSLTALGALHF. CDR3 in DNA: TGTGCCAGCAGTTTAACGGCGCTGGGGGCCCTCCACTTT.

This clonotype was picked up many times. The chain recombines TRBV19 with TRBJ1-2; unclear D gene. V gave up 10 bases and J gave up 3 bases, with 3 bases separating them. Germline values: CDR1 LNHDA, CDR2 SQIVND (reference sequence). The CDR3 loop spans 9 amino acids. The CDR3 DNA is TGTGCCAACCACTATGGCTACACCTTC. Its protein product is CANHYGYTF.

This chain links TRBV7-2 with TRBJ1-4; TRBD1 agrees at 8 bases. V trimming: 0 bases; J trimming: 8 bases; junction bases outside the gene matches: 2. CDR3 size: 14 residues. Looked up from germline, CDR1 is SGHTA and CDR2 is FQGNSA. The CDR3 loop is CASSLAGQEEKLFF. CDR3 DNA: TGTGCCAGCAGCTTAGCGGGACAGGAGGAAAAACTGTTTTTT.

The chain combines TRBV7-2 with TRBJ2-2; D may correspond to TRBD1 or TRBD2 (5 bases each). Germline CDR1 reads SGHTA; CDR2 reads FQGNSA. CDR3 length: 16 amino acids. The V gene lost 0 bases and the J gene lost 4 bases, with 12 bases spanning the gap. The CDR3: CASSLAGRRSTGELFF. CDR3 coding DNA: TGTGCCAGCAGCTTAGCGGGACGGAGGAGCACCGGGGAGCTGTTTTTT.

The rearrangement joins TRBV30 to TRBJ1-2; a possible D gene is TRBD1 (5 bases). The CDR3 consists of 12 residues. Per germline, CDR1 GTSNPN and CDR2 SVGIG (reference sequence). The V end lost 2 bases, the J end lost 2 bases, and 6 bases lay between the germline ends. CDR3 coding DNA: TGTGCCTGGAGTCGGGGGAACTATGGCTACACCTTC. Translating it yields CAWSRGNYGYTF.

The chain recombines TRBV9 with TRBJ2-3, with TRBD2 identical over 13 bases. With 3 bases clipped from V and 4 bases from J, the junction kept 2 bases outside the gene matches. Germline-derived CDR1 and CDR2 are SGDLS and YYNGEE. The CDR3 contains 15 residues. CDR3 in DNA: TGTGCCAGCAGCGAGACTAGCGGGAGGTCAGATACGCAGTATTTT. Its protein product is CASSETSGRSDTQYF.

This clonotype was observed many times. The CDR3, as DNA: TGTGCCAGTAGTATAAGCGTTGCGTCTTACAATGAGCAGTTCTTC. Translated: CASSISVASYNEQFF. J is TRBJ2-1 and V is TRBV19; D gene ambiguous. Germline-derived CDR1 and CDR2 are LNHDA and SQIVND (reference sequence). The CDR3 totals 15 residues. Trimming removed 2 bases at V and 4 bases at J, with 12 bases between.

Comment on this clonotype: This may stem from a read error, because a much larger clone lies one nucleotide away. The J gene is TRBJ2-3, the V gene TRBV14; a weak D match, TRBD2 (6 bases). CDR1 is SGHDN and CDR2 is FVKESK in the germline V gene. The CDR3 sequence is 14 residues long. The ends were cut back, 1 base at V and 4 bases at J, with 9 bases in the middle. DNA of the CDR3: TGTGCCAGCAGCCAAGTCGGGAGCTCAGATACGCAGTATTTT. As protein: CASSQVGSSDTQYF.

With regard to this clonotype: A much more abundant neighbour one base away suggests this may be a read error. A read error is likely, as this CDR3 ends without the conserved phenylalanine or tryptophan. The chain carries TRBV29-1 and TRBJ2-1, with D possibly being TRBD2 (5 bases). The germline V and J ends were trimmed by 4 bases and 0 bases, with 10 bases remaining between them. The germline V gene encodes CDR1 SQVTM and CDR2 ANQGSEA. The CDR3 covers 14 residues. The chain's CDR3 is CSVVALSSYNEQFI. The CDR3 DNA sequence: TGCAGCGTTGTAGCGCTGAGCTCCTACAATGAGCAGTTCATC.

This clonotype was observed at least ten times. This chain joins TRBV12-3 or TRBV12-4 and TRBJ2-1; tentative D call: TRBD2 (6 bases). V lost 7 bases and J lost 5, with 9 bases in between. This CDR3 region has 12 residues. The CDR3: CASIQRDNEQFF. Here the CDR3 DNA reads TGTGCCAGCATCCAGCGGGACAATGAGCAGTTCTTC.

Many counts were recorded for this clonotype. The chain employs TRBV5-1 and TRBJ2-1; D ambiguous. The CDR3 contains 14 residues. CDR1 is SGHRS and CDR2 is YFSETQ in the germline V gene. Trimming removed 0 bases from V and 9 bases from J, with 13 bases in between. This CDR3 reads CASSLGSATGEQFF. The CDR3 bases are TGCGCCAGCAGCTTGGGGTCCGCGACGGGTGAGCAGTTCTTC.

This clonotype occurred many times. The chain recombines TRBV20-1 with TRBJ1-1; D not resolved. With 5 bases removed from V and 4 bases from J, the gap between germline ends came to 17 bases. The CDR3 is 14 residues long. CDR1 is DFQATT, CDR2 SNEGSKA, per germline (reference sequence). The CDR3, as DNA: TGCAGTGCTTTAACCGCCTGGACGGCCACTGAAGCTTTCTTT. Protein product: CSALTAWTATEAFF.

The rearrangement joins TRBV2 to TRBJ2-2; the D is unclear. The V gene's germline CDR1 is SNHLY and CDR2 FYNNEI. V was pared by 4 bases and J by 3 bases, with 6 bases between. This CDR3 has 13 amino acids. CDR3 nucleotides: TGTGCCAGCAGTGTGTTGGACACCGGGGAGCTGTTTTTT. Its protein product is CASSVLDTGELFF.

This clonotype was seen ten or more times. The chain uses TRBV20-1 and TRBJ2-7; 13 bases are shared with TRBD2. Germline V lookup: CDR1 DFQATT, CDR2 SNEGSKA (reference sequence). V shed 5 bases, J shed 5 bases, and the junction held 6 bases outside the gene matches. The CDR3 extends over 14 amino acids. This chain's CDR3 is CSAGLAGVRNEQYF. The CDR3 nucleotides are TGCAGTGCTGGACTAGCGGGGGTCAGGAACGAGCAGTACTTC.

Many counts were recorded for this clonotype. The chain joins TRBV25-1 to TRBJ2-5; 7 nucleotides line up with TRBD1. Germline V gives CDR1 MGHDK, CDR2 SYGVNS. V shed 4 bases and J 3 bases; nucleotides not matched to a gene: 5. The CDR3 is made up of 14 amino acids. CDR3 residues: CASSASTGKETQYF. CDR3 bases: TGTGCCAGCAGTGCTTCGACAGGGAAAGAGACCCAGTACTTC.

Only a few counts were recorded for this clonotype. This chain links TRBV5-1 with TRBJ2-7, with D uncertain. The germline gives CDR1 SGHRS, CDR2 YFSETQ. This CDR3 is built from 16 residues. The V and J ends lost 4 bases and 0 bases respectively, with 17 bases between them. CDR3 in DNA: TGCGCCAGCAGCCCGGATTCTGGTCGTCTCTCCTACGAGCAGTACTTC. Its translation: CASSPDSGRLSYEQYF. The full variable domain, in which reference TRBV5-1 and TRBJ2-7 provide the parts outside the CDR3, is KAGVTQTPRYLIKTRGQQVTLSCSPISGHRSVSWYQQTPGQGLQFLFEYFSETQRNKGNFPGRFSGRQFSNSRSEMNVSTLELGDSALYLCASSPDSGRLSYEQYFGPGTRLTVT.

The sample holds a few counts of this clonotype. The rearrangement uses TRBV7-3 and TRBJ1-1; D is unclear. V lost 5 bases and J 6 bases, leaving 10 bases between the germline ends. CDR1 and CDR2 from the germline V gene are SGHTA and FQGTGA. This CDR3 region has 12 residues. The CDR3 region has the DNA TGTGCCAGCAGCGCAACGTCCCCTGAAGCTTTCTTT. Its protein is CASSATSPEAFF.

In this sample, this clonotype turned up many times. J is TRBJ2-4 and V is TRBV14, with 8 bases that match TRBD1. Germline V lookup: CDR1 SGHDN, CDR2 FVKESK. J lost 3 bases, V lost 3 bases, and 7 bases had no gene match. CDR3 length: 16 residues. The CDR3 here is CASSHRGTGGKNIQYF. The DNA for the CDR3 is TGTGCCAGCAGCCATCGCGGGACAGGAGGCAAAAACATTCAGTACTTC.

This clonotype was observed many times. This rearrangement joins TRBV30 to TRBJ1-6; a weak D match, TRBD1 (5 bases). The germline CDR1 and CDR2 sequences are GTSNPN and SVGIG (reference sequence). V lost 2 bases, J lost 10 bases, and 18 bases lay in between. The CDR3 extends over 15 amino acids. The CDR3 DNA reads TGTGCCTGGAGTCGCGCCCCGGGACTCGTATCACCCCTCCACTTT. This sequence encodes CAWSRAPGLVSPLHF. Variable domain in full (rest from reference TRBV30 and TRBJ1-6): SQTIHQWPATLVQPVGSPLSLECTVEGTSNPNLYWYRQAAGRGLQLLFYSVGIGQISSEVPQNLSASRPQDRQFILSSKKLLLSDSGFYLCAWSRAPGLVSPLHFGNGTRLTVT.

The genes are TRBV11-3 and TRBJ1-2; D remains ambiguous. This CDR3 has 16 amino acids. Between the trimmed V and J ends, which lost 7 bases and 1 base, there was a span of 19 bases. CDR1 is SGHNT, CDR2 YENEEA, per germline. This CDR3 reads CASTFSRQALNYGYTF. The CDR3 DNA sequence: TGTGCCAGCACTTTCAGTCGTCAGGCCCTTAACTATGGCTACACCTTC. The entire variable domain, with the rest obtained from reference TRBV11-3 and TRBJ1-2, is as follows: EAGVVQSPRYKIIEKKQPVAFWCNPISGHNTLYWYLQNLGQGPELLIRYENEEAVDDSQLPKDRFSAERLKGVDSTLKIQPAELGDSAVYLCASTFSRQALNYGYTFGSGTRLTVV.

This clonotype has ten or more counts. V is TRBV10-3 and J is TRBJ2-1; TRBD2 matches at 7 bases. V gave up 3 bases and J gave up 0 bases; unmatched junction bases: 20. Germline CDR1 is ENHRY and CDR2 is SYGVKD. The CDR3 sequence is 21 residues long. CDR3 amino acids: CAISDTRPSGQSINSYNEQFF. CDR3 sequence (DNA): TGTGCCATCAGTGACACGAGGCCTAGCGGACAAAGCATAAACTCCTACAATGAGCAGTTCTTC.

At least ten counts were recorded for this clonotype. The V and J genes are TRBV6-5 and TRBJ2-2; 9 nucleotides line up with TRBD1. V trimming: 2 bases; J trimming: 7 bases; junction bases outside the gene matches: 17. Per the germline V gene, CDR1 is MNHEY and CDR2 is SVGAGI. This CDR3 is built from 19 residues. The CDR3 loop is CASSYHLGQGKFGVGELFF. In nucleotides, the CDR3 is TGTGCCAGCAGTTACCATCTTGGACAGGGGAAATTTGGGGTCGGGGAGCTGTTTTTT.

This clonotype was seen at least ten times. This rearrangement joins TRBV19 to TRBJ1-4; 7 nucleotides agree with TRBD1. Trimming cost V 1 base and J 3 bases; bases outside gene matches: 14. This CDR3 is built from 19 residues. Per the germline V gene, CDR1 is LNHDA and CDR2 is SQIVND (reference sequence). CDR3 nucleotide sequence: TGTGCCAGTAGTATAGGGGGGACAGTTTCCCCGTTCCCTAATGAAAAACTGTTTTTT. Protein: CASSIGGTVSPFPNEKLFF.